The present T cell receptor beta chain was sequenced within a study of blood T cell repertoires in COVID-19. Overall study context: Specimens from acute and convalescent COVID-19 originated in the United States, Italy and Spain.

The data were produced by immunoSEQ multiplex PCR, yet TCRdb's version contains in-frame clones alone and is incomplete. The sample carries about 50,000 clones, 70% to 85% recorded once. V was shortened by 2 bases and J by 5 bases, with 15 bases between the two germline ends. Germline values: CDR1 SGHDT, CDR2 YYEEEE. The CDR3 contains 15 residues. This chain connects TRBV5-6 to TRBJ2-3, with D perhaps TRBD2 (6 bases). This receptor was identified in a man aged 55 to 69 with acute or convalescent COVID-19. The sample comprised peripheral blood. CDR3 amino acids: CASSFLAQSGDTQYF. The CDR3 region has the DNA TGTGCCAGCAGCTTTCTAGCGCAGAGTGGAGATACGCAGTATTTT. The entire variable domain, with the rest obtained from reference TRBV5-6 and TRBJ2-3, is as follows: DAGVTQSPTHLIKTRGQQVTLRCSPKSGHDTVSWYQQALGQGPQFIFQYYEEEERQRGNFPDRFSGHQFPNYSSELNVNALLLGDSALYLCASSFLAQSGDTQYFGPGTRLTVL.